This TCR beta chain comes out of a study of spatial heterogeneity in lung cancer. The V segment lost 4 bases and the J segment 0 bases; nucleotides outside the gene matches: 2. CDR1 SEHNR and CDR2 FQNEAQ come from the germline V gene (reference sequence). The CDR3 is 15 residues long. In TCRdb, the 5' RACE reads were re-called with MiXCR into one record per CDR3 protein. The data hold over 45,000 distinct CDR3 sequences, with about 5.8% observed a single time. Time point in this sample: sample taken at primary tumor resection. Unsorted whole RNA from tumor, nontumor lung or frozen PBMC underwent sequencing. This clonotype was found many times.

This sequence was found in a male donor with early-stage non-small cell lung cancer. The material was PBMCs, obtained at surgery. The V and J genes are TRBV7-9 and TRBJ1-3, with 8 bases matching TRBD1. In DNA, the CDR3 is TGTGCCAGCAGCTCGGGACAGGCCTCTGGAAACACCATATATTTT. As protein: CASSSGQASGNTIYF.